This TCR beta chain was sequenced in a study of blood T cell repertoires in COVID-19. About the research overall: Acute and convalescent COVID-19 specimens originated in the United States, Italy and Spain. T cells, B-cell-depleted T cells, or PBMCs supplied cDNA or gDNA.

V was shortened by 2 bases and J by 7 bases, with 15 bases between the two germline ends. The CDR3 extends over 15 amino acids. The V gene's germline CDR1 is SEHNR and CDR2 FQNEAQ (reference sequence). As processed by the authors: Estimation of nucleated cell counts relied on the amplification of reference gene primers. Generated by immunoSEQ multiplex PCR, the TCRdb table keeps only in-frame clones and is missing some. D and trimming come from the DNA, and the V and J calls and clone size come from that table. The sample yields approximately 470,000 clones, 80% to 90% seen once. The sequence came from a human donor in a cohort sampled during active COVID-19. The rearrangement links TRBV7-9 to TRBJ2-1; D might be TRBD1 (6 bases). Input material: peripheral blood. CDR3 residues: CASSLLRGGVNEQFF. CDR3 nucleotides: TGTGCCAGCAGCTTACTCAGGGGTGGGGTGAATGAGCAGTTCTTC.